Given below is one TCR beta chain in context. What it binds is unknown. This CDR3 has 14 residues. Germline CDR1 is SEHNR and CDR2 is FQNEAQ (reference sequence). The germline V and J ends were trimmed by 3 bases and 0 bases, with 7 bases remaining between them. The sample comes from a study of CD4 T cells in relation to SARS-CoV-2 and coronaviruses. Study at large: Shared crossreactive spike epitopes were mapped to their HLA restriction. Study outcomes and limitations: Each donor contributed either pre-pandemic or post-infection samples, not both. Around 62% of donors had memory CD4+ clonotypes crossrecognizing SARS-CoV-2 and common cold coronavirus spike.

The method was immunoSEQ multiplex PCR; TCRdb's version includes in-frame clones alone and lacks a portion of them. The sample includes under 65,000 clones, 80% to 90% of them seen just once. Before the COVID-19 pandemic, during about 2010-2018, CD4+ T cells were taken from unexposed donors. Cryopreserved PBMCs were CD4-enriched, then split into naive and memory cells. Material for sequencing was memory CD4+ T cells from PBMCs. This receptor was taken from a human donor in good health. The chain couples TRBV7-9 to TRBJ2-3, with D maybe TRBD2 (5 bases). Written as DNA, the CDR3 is TGTGCCAGCAGCTTCGGCGGGAGCACAGATACGCAGTATTTT. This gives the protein CASSFGGSTDTQYF.